These 21 T cell receptor beta chains were sequenced from one sample in a study of early stage breast cancer tumors. Here immunoSEQ multiplex PCR was the method, and the copy in TCRdb shows in-frame clones only, minus some. This sample carries roughly 60,000 clones, 70% to 80% of them seen once, and the ten largest clones take around 3.2%. Sample: blood. The receptors shown here come from a person aged 25 to 39 with breast cancer.

The chain has TRBV28 and TRBJ1-4; maybe TRBD1 (5 bases). CDR3 length equals 16 residues. V was trimmed by 11 bases and J by 3 bases, leaving 22 bases between them. CDR1 and CDR2 from the germline V gene are MDHEN and SYDVKM. CDR3 residues: CAGKRGSSSPNEKLFF. The CDR3 DNA follows: TGTGCCGGAAAACGGGGGTCCTCGTCACCTAATGAAAAACTGTTTTTT.

Here the CDR3 DNA reads TGCGCCAGCAGCCCCTCAAGGAGACCTAAGCGCACAGATACGCAGTATTTT. It is translated as CASSPSRRPKRTDTQYF. This sequence joins TRBV4-3 and TRBJ2-3; D remains ambiguous. Germline V CDR1 and CDR2: LGHNA, YSLEER. The CDR3 covers 17 residues. Trimming removed 4 bases at V and 1 base at J, with 18 bases between.

The chain joins TRBV6-1 to TRBJ1-5; D gene uncertain. V was trimmed by 7 bases and J by 0 bases, leaving 13 bases between them. The CDR3 covers 15 residues. The germline gives CDR1 MNHNS, CDR2 SASEGT. The CDR3 spells CASTRAYNSNQPQHF. DNA of the CDR3: TGTGCCAGCACCCGAGCGTATAATAGCAATCAGCCCCAGCATTTT.

J is TRBJ1-4 and V is TRBV6-5; no clear D. Germline loops: CDR1 MNHEY, CDR2 SVGAGI. Trimming shortened V by 0 bases and J by 4 bases, and 9 bases separated the two germline ends. There are 15 residues in the CDR3. CDR3: CASSYSGSFNEKLFF. CDR3 nucleotide sequence: TGTGCCAGCAGTTACTCAGGCAGCTTTAATGAAAAACTGTTTTTT.

This chain links TRBV30 with TRBJ2-1, with TRBD2 identical over 10 bases. The CDR3 contains 14 residues. Germline CDR1 and CDR2: GTSNPN and SVGIG (reference sequence). The V segment lost 4 bases and the J segment 8 bases; nucleotides outside the gene matches: 8. In DNA form, the CDR3 reads TGTGCCTGGACCTTAGCGGGAGGTATGGATGAGCAGTTCTTC. It yields the protein CAWTLAGGMDEQFF.

The chain links TRBV9 to TRBJ2-7; perhaps TRBD1 as D (6 bases). CDR3 size: 13 residues. The ends were cut back, 0 bases at V and 6 bases at J, with 10 bases in the middle. The V gene's germline CDR1 is SGDLS and CDR2 YYNGEE. The CDR3 here is CASSVAGAGEQYF. DNA for the CDR3: TGTGCCAGCAGCGTAGCAGGGGCAGGCGAGCAGTACTTC.

This clone was found a few times. The rearrangement joins TRBV7-9 to TRBJ1-1; TRBD1 is a possible D gene (6 bases). Germline values: CDR1 SEHNR, CDR2 FQNEAQ (reference sequence). The CDR3 is made up of 13 amino acids. Trimming removed 6 bases at V and 7 bases at J, with 15 bases between. CDR3 nucleotide sequence: TGTGCCAGCAGTCTAGGGGGAGAGGGTGAAGCTTTCTTT. As protein: CASSLGGEGEAFF.

The chain employs TRBV18 and TRBJ2-5; no clear D gene. The CDR3 runs 14 residues. The V gene's germline CDR1 is KGHSH and CDR2 LQKENI. V dropped 0 bases and J dropped 2 bases, with 7 bases sitting between them. CDR3 loop: CASSPPSLQETQYF. The DNA for the CDR3 is TGTGCCAGCTCACCACCCTCGTTACAAGAGACCCAGTACTTC. Variable domain in full (rest from reference TRBV18 and TRBJ2-5): NAGVMQNPRHLVRRRGQEARLRCSPMKGHSHVYWYRQLPEEGLKFMVYLQKENIIDESGMPKERFSAEFPKEGPSILRIQQVVRGDSAAYFCASSPPSLQETQYFGPGTRLLVL.

V and J are TRBV7-8 and TRBJ1-2, with D perhaps TRBD1 (6 bases). The germline V gene has CDR1 SGHVS and CDR2 FQNEAQ. Trimming cost V 1 base and J 5 bases, with 11 bases left between them. This CDR3 is 14 amino acids long. The CDR3 spells CASSLGRTVYGYTF. The DNA for the CDR3 is TGTGCCAGCAGCTTAGGCCGGACAGTATATGGCTACACCTTC.

This chain joins TRBV6-5 and TRBJ2-5, with 9 bases aligning to TRBD1. The V gene end was trimmed by 2 bases and the J gene end by 5 bases; junction bases not matched to a gene: 6. Germline assignment: CDR1 MNHEY and CDR2 SVGAGI. The CDR3 length is 15 residues. The CDR3 region is CASSYHRGLGETQYF. CDR3 nucleotides: TGTGCCAGCAGTTACCACAGGGGGCTTGGGGAGACCCAGTACTTC.

The chain couples TRBV19 to TRBJ1-1; D is undetermined. Trimming pared 5 bases from V and 4 bases from J, leaving 11 bases between. Germline V lookup: CDR1 LNHDA, CDR2 SQIVND (reference sequence). The CDR3 sequence is 13 residues long. The CDR3 sequence is CASSATLTTEAFF. The CDR3 bases are TGTGCCAGTAGTGCGACCTTGACCACTGAAGCTTTCTTT.

The chain joins TRBV19 to TRBJ2-7, with TRBD2 identical over 10 bases. J lost 2 bases, V lost 1 base, and 2 bases had no gene match. CDR1 is LNHDA and CDR2 is SQIVND in the germline V gene (reference sequence). The CDR3 runs 15 residues. The CDR3 bases are TGTGCCAGTAGTATAGGTCTAGCGGGAGCCTACGAGCAGTACTTC. This gives the protein CASSIGLAGAYEQYF.

This clone was picked up a small number of times. The chain joins TRBV6-5 to TRBJ2-7; D might be TRBD1 (6 bases). Germline loops: CDR1 MNHEY, CDR2 SVGAGI. V was shortened by 2 bases and J by 3 bases, with 11 bases between the two germline ends. This CDR3 has 14 amino acids. DNA for the CDR3: TGTGCCAGCAGTTACGCAGGACAGCTCTACGAGCAGTACTTC. Encoded protein: CASSYAGQLYEQYF.

This chain joins TRBV7-6 and TRBJ1-2; D possibly corresponds to TRBD1 (5 bases). The CDR3 is 11 residues long. Germline lookup yields CDR1 SGHVS and CDR2 FNYEAQ. The V and J ends lost 4 bases and 8 bases respectively, with 8 bases between them. The CDR3 reads CASSSGDGYTF. DNA for the CDR3: TGTGCCAGCAGCTCCGGGGACGGCTACACCTTC.

J is TRBJ2-2 and V is TRBV5-4; D is perhaps TRBD1 (6 bases). Germline CDR1 SGHNT, CDR2 YYREEE (reference sequence). This CDR3 contains 14 residues. The ends were cut back, 0 bases at V and 4 bases at J, with 7 bases in the middle. Written as DNA, the CDR3 is TGTGCCAGCAGCTTGGTGACAGGCACCGGGGAGCTGTTTTTT. Amino acids: CASSLVTGTGELFF.

V usage is TRBV5-4 and J usage is TRBJ2-1, with D possibly being TRBD2 (5 bases). V lost 4 bases and J lost 6, with 17 bases in between. This CDR3 comprises 15 residues. Germline loops: CDR1 SGHNT, CDR2 YYREEE (reference sequence). The CDR3 sequence: CASSQDRTETNEQFF. CDR3 bases: TGTGCCAGCAGCCAAGATAGGACTGAGACCAATGAGCAGTTCTTC. Combining the CDR3 with reference TRBV5-4 and TRBJ2-1 gives the whole variable domain ETGVTQSPTHLIKTRGQQVTLRCSSQSGHNTVSWYQQALGQGPQFIFQYYREEENGRGNFPPRFSGLQFPNYSSELNVNALELDDSALYLCASSQDRTETNEQFFGPGTRLTVL.

This rearrangement joins TRBV19 to TRBJ2-3; D is possibly TRBD2 (5 bases). Between the trimmed V and J ends, which lost 8 bases and 1 base, there was a span of 10 bases. The CDR3 is made up of 13 amino acids. Germline values: CDR1 LNHDA, CDR2 SQIVND (reference sequence). In DNA, the CDR3 is TGTGCCAGTCGACGGGATGGCACAGATACGCAGTATTTT. It encodes CASRRDGTDTQYF.

This clone has only a few counts. The chain carries TRBV7-2 and TRBJ2-7; D uncertain. The CDR3 is 15 amino acids. V shed 5 bases and J shed 0 bases, with 14 bases lying between them. Germline values: CDR1 SGHTA, CDR2 FQGNSA. CDR3 DNA sequence: TGTGCCAGCAGCCGCGAGAGTAGAAGCTCCTACGAGCAGTACTTC. Protein product: CASSRESRSSYEQYF.

The chain carries TRBV7-2 and TRBJ1-5, with 7 bases that match TRBD1. V was pared by 5 bases and J by 3 bases, with 4 bases of the junction left unmatched. Germline-derived CDR1 and CDR2 are SGHTA and FQGNSA. The CDR3 covers 14 residues. CDR3 DNA sequence: TGTGCCAGCAGCCGACAGGGTAACAATCAGCCCCAGCATTTT. This gives the protein CASSRQGNNQPQHF.

This chain joins TRBV18 and TRBJ1-4, with D unclear. V dropped 3 bases and J dropped 5 bases, with 13 bases sitting between them. The CDR3 length is 15 residues. Per the germline V gene, CDR1 is KGHSH and CDR2 is LQKENI. CDR3 protein: CASSPSGGQNEKLFF. Written as DNA, the CDR3 is TGTGCCAGCTCACCGTCAGGAGGGCAGAATGAAAAACTGTTTTTT.

V usage is TRBV28 and J usage is TRBJ2-7; 11 bases line up with TRBD2. Germline trimming cut 3 bases from V and 5 bases from J; bases unmatched to any gene: 15. The CDR3 covers 18 residues. Germline assignment: CDR1 MDHEN and CDR2 SYDVKM. CDR3 coding DNA: TGTGCCAGCAGTTTTCAGTCCCCGGGGACTAGCGGAGAGGACGAGCAGTACTTC. Encoded protein: CASSFQSPGTSGEDEQYF.